This T cell receptor beta chain was retrieved from a study of identical twins. This clonotype was detected many times. Germline CDR1 and CDR2: KGHDR and SFDVKD. Trimming left V 3 bases short and J 3 bases short, with 16 bases between. The length of the CDR3 is 16 residues. TCRdb recomputed calls from the 5' RACE reads with MiXCR, one row per CDR3 protein. Of hundreds of thousands of distinct CDR3 sequences in the sample, approximately 6% were seen once. Healthy Caucasians made up all donors. The specimen sequenced was naive T cells sorted from blood. The sequence was collected from a man younger than 35 in good health. The genes are TRBV24-1 and TRBJ2-5; possibly TRBD2 for D (6 bases). CDR3 sequence reads: CATSDPGTPQKETQYF. The CDR3 nucleotides read TGTGCCACCAGTGATCCCGGGACTCCGCAGAAAGAGACCCAGTACTTC.